Below, 11 T cell receptor beta chains from the same sample are listed, as sequenced in a study of cytomegalovirus exposure and HLA in healthy donors. A multiplex PCR was run with 60 Vbeta primers and 13 Jbeta primers. Here immunoSEQ multiplex PCR was the method, and the copy in TCRdb shows in-frame clones only, minus some. The sample lists roughly 130,000 clones; about 70% were seen once. Sequencing input: PBMCs. The receptors originated from a woman aged 35 to 49 in good health and CMV-seropositive.

This chain joins TRBV28 and TRBJ1-5, with a possible D match to TRBD1 (5 bases). Trimming stripped 3 bases from V and 7 bases from J, with 13 bases between. Germline V gene lookup returns CDR1 MDHEN and CDR2 SYDVKM. The CDR3 runs 14 residues. CDR3 nucleotide sequence: TGTGCCAGCAGTTTCGAGCAGGGCCGGCAGCCCCAGCATTTT. Amino acids: CASSFEQGRQPQHF.

The genes are TRBV10-3 and TRBJ2-5; the D gene is possibly TRBD1 (6 bases). Germline CDR1 and CDR2: ENHRY and SYGVKD. V lost 2 bases and J 2 bases, leaving 15 bases between the germline ends. The CDR3 has 16 residues. CDR3 sequence: CAISELGPGVQETQYF. The CDR3 coding sequence is TGTGCCATCAGTGAGCTGGGACCAGGGGTACAAGAGACCCAGTACTTC.

This clone was counted only a few times. The chain joins TRBV6-6 to TRBJ1-1; unclear D gene. Germline V gene data show CDR1 as MNHNY and CDR2 as SVGAGI (reference sequence). Trimming removed 2 bases from V and 6 bases from J, with 7 bases in between. This CDR3 is 12 amino acids long. CDR3 in amino acids: CASSYPPPEAFF. The CDR3 DNA reads as TGTGCCAGCAGTTACCCTCCTCCTGAAGCTTTCTTT.

The chain couples TRBV19 to TRBJ2-2; D ambiguous. CDR1 is LNHDA and CDR2 is SQIVND in the germline V gene (reference sequence). V was clipped by 7 bases and J by 5 bases, with 8 bases between them. The CDR3 covers 12 residues. Written as DNA, the CDR3 is TGTGCCAGTATAGCACGAACCGGGGAGCTGTTTTTT. This sequence encodes CASIARTGELFF.

J is TRBJ2-3 and V is TRBV15; perhaps TRBD2 as D (5 bases). V lost 1 base and J lost 0, with 8 bases in between. The CDR3 runs to 15 residues. Germline V lookup: CDR1 LNHNV, CDR2 YYDKDF (reference sequence). As DNA, the CDR3 is TGTGCCACCAGCAGAGCCAGCGGTAGCACAGATACGCAGTATTTT. It is translated as CATSRASGSTDTQYF.

The chain uses TRBV5-4 and TRBJ2-3, with D possibly TRBD2 on 7 matching bases. CDR1 and CDR2 from the germline V gene are SGHNT and YYREEE (reference sequence). CDR3 length: 15 residues. Trimming took 5 bases from V and 4 from J, leaving 17 bases between them. In nucleotides, the CDR3 is TGTGCCAGCAGGCAAGGGGGGGGCGGAGCAGATACGCAGTATTTT. Translated, it gives CASRQGGGGADTQYF.

The chain uses TRBV6-5 and TRBJ2-7; TRBD2 matches at 9 bases. Germline CDR1 reads MNHEY; CDR2 reads SVGAGI. This CDR3 has 13 residues. V trimming: 6 bases; J trimming: 2 bases; junction bases outside the gene matches: 2. CDR3 nucleotide sequence: TGTGCCAGCAGGATAGCGGGGGCCTACGAGCAGTACTTC. Translation: CASRIAGAYEQYF.

Here the CDR3 reads CASSLQAGGRNEQFF. The CDR3 bases are TGTGCCAGCAGCTTACAAGCGGGAGGTCGGAATGAGCAGTTCTTC. The gene calls are TRBV7-3 and TRBJ2-1, with 9 bases matching TRBD2. CDR1 and CDR2 from the germline V gene are SGHTA and FQGTGA. The CDR3 totals 15 residues. J was trimmed by 7 bases and V by 2 bases; bases with no gene match: 6.

This chain uses TRBV18 with TRBJ1-6; no firm D call. The CDR3 covers 13 residues. V was trimmed by 3 bases and J by 10 bases, leaving 10 bases between them. Germline V gives CDR1 KGHSH, CDR2 LQKENI. CDR3 nucleotides: TGTGCCAGCTCACCCGCAGGCCCATCACCCCTCCACTTT. It encodes CASSPAGPSPLHF.

The rearrangement links TRBV7-8 to TRBJ1-1; 7 nucleotides agree with TRBD1. The germline gives CDR1 SGHVS, CDR2 FQNEAQ. Trimming cost V 6 bases and J 5 bases; bases outside gene matches: 9. This CDR3 is built from 14 residues. CDR3 sequence reads: CASSPDRDKTEAFF. DNA of the CDR3: TGTGCCAGCAGTCCCGACAGGGATAAGACTGAAGCTTTCTTT.

This clone was detected only a few times. The CDR3 here is CASSENRDFTSYEQYF. DNA for the CDR3: TGTGCCAGCAGTGAGAATCGTGACTTTACCTCCTACGAGCAGTACTTC. The chain joins TRBV6-1 to TRBJ2-7, with D uncertain. V was shortened by 3 bases and J by 0 bases, with 15 bases between the two germline ends. The CDR3 is made up of 16 amino acids. Germline V lookup: CDR1 MNHNS, CDR2 SASEGT.